The next 25 T cell receptor beta chains were all read from a single sample in a study of T cell changes during pregnancy in multiple sclerosis. Sequencing was performed with immunoSEQ multiplex PCR; in TCRdb, only in-frame clones are kept and a portion is missing. The data show 40,000 to 45,000 clones, with nearly 90% seen just once and around 1.2% held by the top ten. Specimen: CD4+ T cells from peripheral blood mononuclear cells, collected in the first trimester of pregnancy. These receptors came from a female donor with multiple sclerosis, enrolled in a pregnancy study.

V and J are TRBV29-1 and TRBJ1-1, with D unclear. Germline V gene sequence: CDR1 SQVTM, CDR2 ANQGSEA. The V end was cut by 7 bases, the J end by 0 bases, with 12 bases between. The CDR3 is 13 residues long. The CDR3 coding sequence is TGCAGCGCCGCCGCGGGTATGAACACTGAAGCTTTCTTT. Translated, it gives CSAAAGMNTEAFF.

This clone was seen just once. This sequence joins TRBV6-5 and TRBJ1-5; D perhaps matches TRBD1 (6 bases). The germline V gene encodes CDR1 MNHEY and CDR2 SVGAGI. V dropped 5 bases and J dropped 1 base, with 9 bases sitting between them. This CDR3 comprises 14 residues. The CDR3 DNA follows: TGTGCCAGCAGTAGGGGGAAGAGCAATCAGCCCCAGCATTTT. The encoded protein is CASSRGKSNQPQHF.

This chain links TRBV25-1 with TRBJ2-3; 10 bases agree with TRBD2. Per the germline V gene, CDR1 is MGHDK and CDR2 is SYGVNS. The V and J ends lost 2 bases and 5 bases, in that order; junction bases with no gene match: 10. CDR3 size: 17 residues. The CDR3 region has the DNA TGTGCCAGCAGTGAAGCTCCCGGGACTAGCGATCTAGATACGCAGTATTTT. This encodes CASSEAPGTSDLDTQYF.

The J gene is TRBJ1-5, the V gene TRBV28; 8 nucleotides match TRBD1. Germline V gives CDR1 MDHEN, CDR2 SYDVKM. The V and J ends lost 7 bases and 6 bases, in that order; junction bases with no gene match: 5. The CDR3 contains 13 residues. In DNA form, the CDR3 reads TGTGCCAGCATAGGACAGGGTGCTCAGCCCCAGCATTTT. Its protein is CASIGQGAQPQHF.

V usage is TRBV4-3 and J usage is TRBJ2-5; possibly TRBD2 for D (6 bases). The V and J ends lost 1 base and 3 bases respectively, with 21 bases between them. The CDR3 sequence is 18 residues long. Germline V lookup: CDR1 LGHNA, CDR2 YSLEER. This CDR3 is CASSQGVSSSVSEETQYF. As DNA, the CDR3 is TGCGCCAGCAGCCAAGGTGTAAGTTCTAGCGTGTCCGAAGAGACCCAGTACTTC.

The chain carries TRBV30 and TRBJ2-3, with 7 bases fitting TRBD1. CDR1 GTSNPN and CDR2 SVGIG come from the germline V gene (reference sequence). The CDR3 totals 14 residues. V shed 3 bases and J 2 bases; nucleotides not matched to a gene: 5. This CDR3 is CAWSTGAYTDTQYF. The CDR3 DNA reads as TGTGCCTGGAGCACAGGGGCTTACACAGATACGCAGTATTTT.

The CDR3 loop reads CASSLRSPLNSGANVLTF. CDR3 nucleotide sequence: TGTGCCAGCAGCTTACGGTCTCCCCTAAACTCTGGGGCCAACGTCCTGACTTTC. The chain joins TRBV7-2 to TRBJ2-6; D remains unclear. Germline CDR1 reads SGHTA; CDR2 reads FQGNSA. This CDR3 has 18 residues. Trimming pared 2 bases from V and 0 bases from J, leaving 14 bases between.

Only one count was recorded for this clone. The chain joins TRBV5-1 to TRBJ1-2; D gene ambiguous. The germline V gene has CDR1 SGHRS and CDR2 YFSETQ. This CDR3 is built from 14 residues. The V and J ends lost 5 bases and 4 bases respectively, with 15 bases between them. CDR3 in DNA: TGCGCCAGCAGTCTCGGCGGGGTGATCTATGGCTACACCTTC. Translating gives CASSLGGVIYGYTF.

J is TRBJ1-1 and V is TRBV7-9; 9 bases align to TRBD1. Per the germline V gene, CDR1 is SEHNR and CDR2 is FQNEAQ (reference sequence). This CDR3 spans 14 amino acids. Trimming at V came to 5 bases and at J to 5 bases, leaving 6 bases not matched to a gene. CDR3 bases: TGTGCCAGCAGCCAACCAGGACAGGGGACTGAAGCTTTCTTT. It yields the protein CASSQPGQGTEAFF.

This chain connects TRBV6-1 to TRBJ1-4, with unresolved D. Trimming pared 6 bases from V and 8 bases from J, leaving 10 bases between. CDR1 is MNHNS, CDR2 SASEGT, per germline. The CDR3 is made up of 12 amino acids. The CDR3 DNA sequence: TGTGCCAGCAGGTCAGATTTCGAAAAACTGTTTTTT. Its protein product is CASRSDFEKLFF.

This chain links TRBV19 with TRBJ2-7; TRBD1 aligns across 8 bases. Trimming took 0 bases from V and 3 from J; bases not matched to a gene: 4. CDR1 and CDR2 from the germline V gene are LNHDA and SQIVND (reference sequence). The CDR3 is made up of 15 amino acids. The CDR3 is CASSIDRQGNYEQYF. As DNA, the CDR3 is TGTGCCAGTAGTATAGATCGACAGGGGAACTACGAGCAGTACTTC.

The rearrangement joins TRBV9 to TRBJ2-3; 7 nucleotides align to TRBD2. Germline loops: CDR1 SGDLS, CDR2 YYNGEE. This CDR3 spans 16 amino acids. Unmatched junction bases numbered 6, after V lost 0 bases and J lost 2 bases. The CDR3 sequence: CASSVGAGALTDTQYF. In DNA form, the CDR3 reads TGTGCCAGCAGCGTAGGGGCGGGAGCTCTCACAGATACGCAGTATTTT. Supplemented by reference TRBV9 and TRBJ2-3, the full variable domain reads DSGVTQTPKHLITATGQRVTLRCSPRSGDLSVYWYQQSLDQGLQFLIQYYNGEERAKGNILERFSAQQFPDLHSELNLSSLELGDSALYFCASSVGAGALTDTQYFGPGTRLTVL.

This sequence joins TRBV7-9 and TRBJ2-6; 8 nucleotides agree with TRBD1. The J segment lost 0 bases and the V segment lost 5 bases, leaving 12 bases of the junction unmatched. Germline CDR1 SEHNR, CDR2 FQNEAQ (reference sequence). This CDR3 contains 19 residues. DNA for the CDR3: TGTGCCAGCAGCACGAGAAGGGACAGGTATTCCTCTGGGGCCAACGTCCTGACTTTC. Translation: CASSTRRDRYSSGANVLTF.

The V call is TRBV18, the J call TRBJ2-1; perhaps TRBD2 as D (5 bases). There are 13 residues in the CDR3. The germline CDR1 and CDR2 sequences are KGHSH and LQKENI. V gave up 5 bases and J gave up 5 bases, with 10 bases separating them. The CDR3 DNA follows: TGTGCCAGCTCAACGGGAACCCACAATGAGCAGTTCTTC. Translated: CASSTGTHNEQFF.

V gene TRBV19 combines with J gene TRBJ2-7; 7 nucleotides agree with TRBD1. In germline, CDR1 is LNHDA, CDR2 SQIVND (reference sequence). The trim removed 6 bases at V and 3 bases at J, leaving 8 bases unmatched. The CDR3 extends over 14 amino acids. CDR3 sequence: CASREQGLGYEQYF. In DNA form, the CDR3 reads TGTGCCAGTAGGGAACAGGGGCTTGGCTACGAGCAGTACTTC.

This chain connects TRBV6-1 to TRBJ1-2; 7 bases agree with TRBD1. Germline CDR1 reads MNHNS; CDR2 reads SASEGT. V gave up 6 bases and J gave up 2 bases; unmatched junction bases: 6. The length of the CDR3 is 14 residues. The CDR3 loop reads CASRDRTGNYGYTF. CDR3 DNA: TGTGCCAGCAGAGATAGGACAGGAAACTATGGCTACACCTTC.

The chain employs TRBV5-1 and TRBJ2-5, with 7 bases aligning to TRBD2. The length of the CDR3 is 16 residues. V shed 0 bases, J shed 3 bases, and the junction held 8 bases outside the gene matches. CDR1 and CDR2 from the germline V gene are SGHRS and YFSETQ. The CDR3 sequence: CASSLESSGTKETQYF. Here the CDR3 DNA reads TGCGCCAGCAGCTTGGAATCGAGCGGGACTAAAGAGACCCAGTACTTC.

This sequence joins TRBV9 and TRBJ2-2; TRBD1 agrees at 7 bases. The CDR3 is 15 amino acids. The germline V gene encodes CDR1 SGDLS and CDR2 YYNGEE. The V segment lost 2 bases and the J segment 5 bases; nucleotides outside the gene matches: 6. The CDR3 spells CASSVRQGETGELFF. For the CDR3, the DNA is TGTGCCAGCAGCGTTCGACAGGGAGAGACCGGGGAGCTGTTTTTT.

V usage is TRBV7-2 and J usage is TRBJ1-3; maybe TRBD1 (6 bases). CDR3 length: 15 residues. V lost 5 bases, J lost 5 bases, and 16 bases lay in between. CDR1 is SGHTA, CDR2 FQGNSA, per germline. The CDR3 coding sequence is TGTGCCAGCAGCCCTAACAGGGTTAGACGAAACACCATATATTTT. It is translated as CASSPNRVRRNTIYF.

The count of this clone is one. V is TRBV5-1 and J is TRBJ1-2; 9 nucleotides match TRBD1. The junction had 8 bases not matched to a gene; V was cut back by 4 bases and J by 10 bases. The CDR3 runs to 13 residues. Germline V lookup: CDR1 SGHRS, CDR2 YFSETQ. The CDR3 protein is CASSPGTGPYYTF. CDR3 bases: TGCGCCAGCAGCCCCGGGACAGGGCCCTACTACACCTTC.

V and J are TRBV2 and TRBJ2-5, with D possibly being TRBD2 (6 bases). Trimming took 7 bases from V and 5 from J, leaving 8 bases between them. The CDR3 totals 11 residues. Germline CDR1 and CDR2: SNHLY and FYNNEI. CDR3 loop: CASIGGETQYF. CDR3 in DNA: TGTGCCAGCATTGGAGGGGAGACCCAGTACTTC.

V and J are TRBV28 and TRBJ2-3; TRBD2 aligns across 7 bases. CDR1 and CDR2 from the germline V gene are MDHEN and SYDVKM. The CDR3 sequence is 18 residues long. Trimming removed 8 bases from V and 0 bases from J; junction bases left unmatched: 17. The CDR3 nucleotides read TGTGCCAGCGATTCCTGGCCAGGGAGGGCAACTAGCACAGATACGCAGTATTTT. It yields the protein CASDSWPGRATSTDTQYF.

This clone appeared a single time. The chain has TRBV5-1 and TRBJ2-7; D uncertain. Germline V gene lookup returns CDR1 SGHRS and CDR2 YFSETQ. V gave up 2 bases and J gave up 4 bases, with 7 bases separating them. This CDR3 spans 12 amino acids. The CDR3 DNA is TGCGCCAGCAGCTTTTCCGGGTACGAGCAGTACTTC. Its protein is CASSFSGYEQYF.

This clone was found a few times. The chain recombines TRBV5-8 with TRBJ2-5; 8 bases map to TRBD1. The CDR3 has 13 amino acids. Losses at the gene ends were 3 bases for V and 5 bases for J; bases not matched to a gene: 3. Looked up from germline, CDR1 is SGHTS and CDR2 is YDEGEE. The CDR3 DNA reads TGTGCCAGCAGCTGGAACAGGGGGGAGACCCAGTACTTC. Translated, it gives CASSWNRGETQYF.

The chain has TRBV27 and TRBJ1-4, with a tentative D call TRBD1 (5 bases). CDR1 and CDR2 from the germline V gene are MNHEY and SMNVEV (reference sequence). This CDR3 comprises 19 residues. Between the trimmed V and J ends, which lost 2 bases and 0 bases, there was a span of 19 bases. CDR3 sequence (DNA): TGTGCCAGCAGTTTACGGGGCTGGAGGGGTACCGCAACTAATGAAAAACTGTTTTTT. This gives the protein CASSLRGWRGTATNEKLFF.